A single sample is the source of the 3 T cell receptor beta chains below, sequenced in a study of metastatic and nonmetastatic thyroid tumors. Patients were all untreated before their thyroid surgery. From the PCR reads, TCRdb re-called clones with MiXCR. This table has about 33,000 clones, about a sixth appearing once. The sequenced material came from blood. The receptors derive from a male donor with papillary thyroid cancer or a benign thyroid nodule (not recorded which). Some clones in this sample may be carry-over from other donors' samples.

This clone came up a few times. One end of the junction fails to match germline, which may point to a read error. The chain uses TRBV10-3 and TRBJ1-5; no firm D call. From germline, CDR1 is ENHRY and CDR2 SYGVKD. The CDR3 spans 14 residues. The chain's CDR3 is CAISDGNINQPQHF. Written as DNA, the CDR3 is TGTGCCATCAGTGACGGGAATATAAATCAGCCCCAGCACTTT.

Ten or more counts support this clone. V usage is TRBV15 and J usage is TRBJ2-7, with TRBD2 matching 9 bases. Per the germline V gene, CDR1 is LNHNV and CDR2 is YYDKDF (reference sequence). CDR3 length equals 14 residues. Trimming cost V 1 base and J 6 bases; bases outside gene matches: 4. CDR3 sequence: CATSRVLAGREQYF. DNA of the CDR3: TGTGCCACCAGCAGAGTACTAGCGGGCCGCGAGCAGTACTTC.

This clone was detected ten times or more. This sequence joins TRBV28 and TRBJ2-7; D is uncertain. The CDR3 totals 15 residues. Germline CDR1 reads MDHEN; CDR2 reads SYDVKM. Trimming stripped 5 bases from V and 3 bases from J, with 17 bases between. The CDR3 spells CASSPLPPQDYEQYF. In DNA form, the CDR3 reads TGTGCCAGCAGTCCCTTACCCCCTCAGGACTACGAGCAGTACTTC.